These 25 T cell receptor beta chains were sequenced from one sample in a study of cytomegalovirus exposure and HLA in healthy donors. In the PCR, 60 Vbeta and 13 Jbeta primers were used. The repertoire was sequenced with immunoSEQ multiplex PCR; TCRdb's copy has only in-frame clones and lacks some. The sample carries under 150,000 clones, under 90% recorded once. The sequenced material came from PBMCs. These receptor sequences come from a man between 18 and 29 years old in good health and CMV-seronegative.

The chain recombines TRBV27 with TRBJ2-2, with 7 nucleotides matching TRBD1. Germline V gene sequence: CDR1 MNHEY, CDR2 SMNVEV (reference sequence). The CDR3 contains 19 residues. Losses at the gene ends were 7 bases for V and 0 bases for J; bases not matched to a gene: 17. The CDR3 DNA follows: TGTGCCAGCAAGGGGGACAGTGCCCTGACTGTAACGAACACCGGGGAGCTGTTTTTT. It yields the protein CASKGDSALTVTNTGELFF.

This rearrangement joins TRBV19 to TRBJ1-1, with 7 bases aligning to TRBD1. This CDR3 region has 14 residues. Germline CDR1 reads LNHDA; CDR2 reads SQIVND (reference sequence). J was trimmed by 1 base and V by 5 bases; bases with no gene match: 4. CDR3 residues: CASSGTETNTEAFF. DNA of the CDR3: TGTGCCAGTAGTGGGACAGAGACGAACACTGAAGCTTTCTTT. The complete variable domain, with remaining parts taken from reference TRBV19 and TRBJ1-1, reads DGGITQSPKYLFRKEGQNVTLSCEQNLNHDAMYWYRQDPGQGLRLIYYSQIVNDFQKGDIAEGYSVSREKKESFPLTVTSAQKNPTAFYLCASSGTETNTEAFFGQGTRLTVV.

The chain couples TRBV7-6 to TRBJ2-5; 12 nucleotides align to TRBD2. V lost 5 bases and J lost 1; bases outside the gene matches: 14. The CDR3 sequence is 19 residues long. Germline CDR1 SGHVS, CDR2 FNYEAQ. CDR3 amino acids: CASSLGASGGAVGQETQYF. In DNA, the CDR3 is TGTGCCAGCAGCCTGGGGGCTAGCGGGGGGGCGGTGGGCCAAGAGACCCAGTACTTC.

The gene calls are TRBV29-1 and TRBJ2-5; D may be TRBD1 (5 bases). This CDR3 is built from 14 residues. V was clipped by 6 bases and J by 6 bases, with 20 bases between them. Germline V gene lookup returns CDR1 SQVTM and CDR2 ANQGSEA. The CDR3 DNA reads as TGCAGCGTCCCCTATAGACAGTTTGGGCAGACCCAGTACTTC. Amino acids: CSVPYRQFGQTQYF.

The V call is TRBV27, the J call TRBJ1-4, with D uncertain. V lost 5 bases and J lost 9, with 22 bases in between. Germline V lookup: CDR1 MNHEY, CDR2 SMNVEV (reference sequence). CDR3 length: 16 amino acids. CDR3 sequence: CASSPPPISDSKKLFF. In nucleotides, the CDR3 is TGTGCCAGCAGTCCACCCCCCATCAGCGATTCCAAAAAACTGTTTTTT.

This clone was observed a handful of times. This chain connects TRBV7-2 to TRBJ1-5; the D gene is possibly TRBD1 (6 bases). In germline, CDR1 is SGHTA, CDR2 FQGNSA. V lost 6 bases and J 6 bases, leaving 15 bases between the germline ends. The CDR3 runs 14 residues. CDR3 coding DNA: TGTGCCAGCAGTCCAGGGGACGGGACTCAGCCCCAGCATTTT. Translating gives CASSPGDGTQPQHF.

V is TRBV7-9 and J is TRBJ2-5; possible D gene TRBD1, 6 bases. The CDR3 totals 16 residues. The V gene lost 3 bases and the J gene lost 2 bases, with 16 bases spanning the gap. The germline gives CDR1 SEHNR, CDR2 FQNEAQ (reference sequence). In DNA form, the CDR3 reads TGTGCCAGCAGCTTGGTAACAGGGCCCACACAAGAGACCCAGTACTTC. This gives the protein CASSLVTGPTQETQYF.

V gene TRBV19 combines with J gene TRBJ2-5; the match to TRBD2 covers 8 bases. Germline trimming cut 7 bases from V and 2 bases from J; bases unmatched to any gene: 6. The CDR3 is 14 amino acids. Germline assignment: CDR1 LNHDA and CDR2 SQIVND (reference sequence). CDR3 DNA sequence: TGTGCCAGTATGGCCCGGGGGGGACAAGAGACCCAGTACTTC. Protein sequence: CASMARGGQETQYF.

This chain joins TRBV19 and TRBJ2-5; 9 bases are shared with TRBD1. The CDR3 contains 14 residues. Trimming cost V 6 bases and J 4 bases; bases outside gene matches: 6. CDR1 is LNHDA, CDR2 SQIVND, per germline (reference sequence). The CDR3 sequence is CASRKTGGGETQYF. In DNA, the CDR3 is TGTGCCAGTAGAAAAACAGGGGGCGGAGAGACCCAGTACTTC. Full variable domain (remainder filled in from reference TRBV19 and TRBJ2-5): DGGITQSPKYLFRKEGQNVTLSCEQNLNHDAMYWYRQDPGQGLRLIYYSQIVNDFQKGDIAEGYSVSREKKESFPLTVTSAQKNPTAFYLCASRKTGGGETQYFGPGTRLLVL.

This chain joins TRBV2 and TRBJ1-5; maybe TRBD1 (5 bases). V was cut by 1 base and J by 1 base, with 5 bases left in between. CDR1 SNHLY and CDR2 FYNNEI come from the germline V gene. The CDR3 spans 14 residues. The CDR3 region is CASSEEGSNQPQHF. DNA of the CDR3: TGTGCCAGCAGTGAAGAGGGGAGCAATCAGCCCCAGCATTTT.

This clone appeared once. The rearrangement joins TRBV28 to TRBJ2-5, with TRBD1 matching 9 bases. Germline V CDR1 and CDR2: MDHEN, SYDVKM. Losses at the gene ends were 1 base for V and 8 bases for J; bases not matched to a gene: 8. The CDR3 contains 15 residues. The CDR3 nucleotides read TGTGCCAGCAGTTTATACGACAGGGGGTTTGAAACCCAGTACTTC. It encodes CASSLYDRGFETQYF. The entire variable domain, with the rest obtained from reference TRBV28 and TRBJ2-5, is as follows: DVKVTQSSRYLVKRTGEKVFLECVQDMDHENMFWYRQDPGLGLRLIYFSYDVKMKEKGDIPEGYSVSREKKERFSLILESASTNQTSMYLCASSLYDRGFETQYFGPGTRLLVL.

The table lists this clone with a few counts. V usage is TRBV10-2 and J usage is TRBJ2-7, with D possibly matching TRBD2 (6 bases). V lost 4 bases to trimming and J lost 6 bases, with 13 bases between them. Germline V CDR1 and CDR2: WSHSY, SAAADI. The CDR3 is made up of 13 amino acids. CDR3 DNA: TGCGCCAGCAGTGGTGGGCGGGGTCTCGAGCAGTACTTC. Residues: CASSGGRGLEQYF.

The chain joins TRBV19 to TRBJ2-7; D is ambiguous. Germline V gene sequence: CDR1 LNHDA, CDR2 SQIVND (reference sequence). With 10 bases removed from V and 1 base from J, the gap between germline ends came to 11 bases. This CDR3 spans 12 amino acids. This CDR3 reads CATVSGSYEQYF. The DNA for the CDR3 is TGTGCCACCGTTAGTGGTTCCTACGAGCAGTACTTC. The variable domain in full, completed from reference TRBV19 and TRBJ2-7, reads DGGITQSPKYLFRKEGQNVTLSCEQNLNHDAMYWYRQDPGQGLRLIYYSQIVNDFQKGDIAEGYSVSREKKESFPLTVTSAQKNPTAFYLCATVSGSYEQYFGPGTRLTVT.

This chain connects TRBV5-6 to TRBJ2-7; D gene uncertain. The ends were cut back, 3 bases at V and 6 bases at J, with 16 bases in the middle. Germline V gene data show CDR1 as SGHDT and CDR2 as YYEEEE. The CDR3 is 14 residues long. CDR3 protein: CASSSRLRYGEQYF. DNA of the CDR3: TGTGCCAGCAGCTCGAGATTGAGGTATGGCGAGCAGTACTTC.

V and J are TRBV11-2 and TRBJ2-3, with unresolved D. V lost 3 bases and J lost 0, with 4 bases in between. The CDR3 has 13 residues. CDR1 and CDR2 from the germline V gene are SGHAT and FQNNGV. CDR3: CASSFQSTDTQYF. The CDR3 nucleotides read TGTGCCAGCAGCTTTCAGAGCACAGATACGCAGTATTTT.

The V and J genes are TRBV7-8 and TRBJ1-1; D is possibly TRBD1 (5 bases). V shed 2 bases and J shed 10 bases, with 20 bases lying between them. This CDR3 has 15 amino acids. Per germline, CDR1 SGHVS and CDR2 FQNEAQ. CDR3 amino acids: CASSLPTSPRVGAFF. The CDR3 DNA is TGTGCCAGCAGCTTACCAACTTCACCCAGGGTTGGAGCTTTCTTT.

The CDR3 loop reads CASSMGVRGLSDTQYF. The CDR3, as DNA: TGTGCCAGTAGTATGGGCGTGCGGGGGCTGTCAGATACGCAGTATTTT. V is TRBV19 and J is TRBJ2-3; the D gene is possibly TRBD2 (7 bases). CDR1 is LNHDA, CDR2 SQIVND, per germline (reference sequence). Trimming left V 3 bases short and J 4 bases short, with 17 bases between. The length of the CDR3 is 16 residues. Complete variable domain (other parts from reference TRBV19 and TRBJ2-3): DGGITQSPKYLFRKEGQNVTLSCEQNLNHDAMYWYRQDPGQGLRLIYYSQIVNDFQKGDIAEGYSVSREKKESFPLTVTSAQKNPTAFYLCASSMGVRGLSDTQYFGPGTRLTVL.

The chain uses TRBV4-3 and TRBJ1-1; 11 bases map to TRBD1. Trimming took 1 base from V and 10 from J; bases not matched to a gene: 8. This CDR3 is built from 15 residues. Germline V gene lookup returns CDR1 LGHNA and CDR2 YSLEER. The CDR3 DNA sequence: TGCGCCAGCAGCCAAGGTGATGGACAGGGGGCGCGAGCTTTCTTT. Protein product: CASSQGDGQGARAFF.

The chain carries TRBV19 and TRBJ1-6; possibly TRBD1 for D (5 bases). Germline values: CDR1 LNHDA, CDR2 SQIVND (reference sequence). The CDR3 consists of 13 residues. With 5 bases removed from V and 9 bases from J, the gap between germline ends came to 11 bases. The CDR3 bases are TGTGCCAGTAGTCCAGGGTCAGGTTCACCCCTCCACTTT. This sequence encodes CASSPGSGSPLHF.

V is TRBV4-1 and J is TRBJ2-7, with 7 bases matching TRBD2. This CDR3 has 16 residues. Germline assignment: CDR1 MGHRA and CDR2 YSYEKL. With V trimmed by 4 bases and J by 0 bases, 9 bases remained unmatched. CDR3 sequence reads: CASSLLLAGDSYEQYF. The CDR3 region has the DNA TGCGCCAGCAGCCTTCTCCTGGCGGGGGACTCCTACGAGCAGTACTTC.

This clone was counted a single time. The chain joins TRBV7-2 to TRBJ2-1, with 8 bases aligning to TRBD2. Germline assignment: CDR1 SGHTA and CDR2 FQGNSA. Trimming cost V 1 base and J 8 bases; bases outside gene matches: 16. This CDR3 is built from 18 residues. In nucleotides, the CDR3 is TGTGCCAGCAGCTTAGTAGGTCTGGCACTAGCGGTCTTCGATGAGCAGTTCTTC. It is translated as CASSLVGLALAVFDEQFF.

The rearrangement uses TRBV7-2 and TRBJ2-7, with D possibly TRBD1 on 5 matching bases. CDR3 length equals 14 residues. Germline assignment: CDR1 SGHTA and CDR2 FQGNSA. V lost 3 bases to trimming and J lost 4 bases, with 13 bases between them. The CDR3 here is CASSFLPGQYEQYF. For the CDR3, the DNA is TGTGCCAGCAGCTTTCTGCCAGGACAATACGAGCAGTACTTC.

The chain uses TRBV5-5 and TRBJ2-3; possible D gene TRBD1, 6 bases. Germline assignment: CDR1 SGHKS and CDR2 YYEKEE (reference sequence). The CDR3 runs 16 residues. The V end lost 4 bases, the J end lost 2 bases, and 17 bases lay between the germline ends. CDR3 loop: CASSPSGGFHTDTQYF. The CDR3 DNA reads TGTGCCAGCAGCCCCTCTGGGGGCTTTCACACAGATACGCAGTATTTT.

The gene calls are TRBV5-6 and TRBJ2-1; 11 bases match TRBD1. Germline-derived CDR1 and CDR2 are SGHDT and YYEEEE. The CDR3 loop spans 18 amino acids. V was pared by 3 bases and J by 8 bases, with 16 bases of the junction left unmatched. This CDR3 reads CASSYGQGAHPLWDEQFF. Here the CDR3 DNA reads TGTGCCAGCAGCTACGGACAGGGGGCCCACCCCCTATGGGATGAGCAGTTCTTC.

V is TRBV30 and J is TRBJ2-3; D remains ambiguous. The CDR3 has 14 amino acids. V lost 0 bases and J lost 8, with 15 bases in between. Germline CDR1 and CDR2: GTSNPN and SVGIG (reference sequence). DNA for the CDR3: TGTGCCTGGAGTGTAAGAGCCGATCGTGGTACGCAGTATTTT. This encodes CAWSVRADRGTQYF.